One T cell receptor (beta chain) is described in this entry. Antigen specificity is unknown. This specimen belongs to a study of neoadjuvant nivolumab and ipilimumab in lung cancer. About the research overall: Patients got nivolumab 3 mg/kg on days 1, 15 and 29; combination added ipilimumab 1 mg/kg day 1. General study points: TCR richness and clonality were higher in tumors than adjacent uninvolved lung.

Assay used: immunoSEQ multiplex PCR; TCRdb lists only in-frame clones, some missing. The table has approximately 19,000 clones, 87% seen once. CDR1 and CDR2 from the germline V gene are KGHSH and LQKENI. Deletions cut 3 bases from V and 3 bases from J, with 8 bases between. The CDR3 consists of 13 residues. Sequences were derived from peripheral blood, sampled before neoadjuvant nivolumab, alone or with ipilimumab. The receptor was isolated from an adult with non-small cell lung cancer. The chain combines TRBV18 with TRBJ2-5, with a tentative D call TRBD1 (6 bases). CDR3 amino acids: CASSPDREETQYF. The CDR3 DNA reads TGTGCCAGCTCACCGGACAGAGAAGAGACCCAGTACTTC.